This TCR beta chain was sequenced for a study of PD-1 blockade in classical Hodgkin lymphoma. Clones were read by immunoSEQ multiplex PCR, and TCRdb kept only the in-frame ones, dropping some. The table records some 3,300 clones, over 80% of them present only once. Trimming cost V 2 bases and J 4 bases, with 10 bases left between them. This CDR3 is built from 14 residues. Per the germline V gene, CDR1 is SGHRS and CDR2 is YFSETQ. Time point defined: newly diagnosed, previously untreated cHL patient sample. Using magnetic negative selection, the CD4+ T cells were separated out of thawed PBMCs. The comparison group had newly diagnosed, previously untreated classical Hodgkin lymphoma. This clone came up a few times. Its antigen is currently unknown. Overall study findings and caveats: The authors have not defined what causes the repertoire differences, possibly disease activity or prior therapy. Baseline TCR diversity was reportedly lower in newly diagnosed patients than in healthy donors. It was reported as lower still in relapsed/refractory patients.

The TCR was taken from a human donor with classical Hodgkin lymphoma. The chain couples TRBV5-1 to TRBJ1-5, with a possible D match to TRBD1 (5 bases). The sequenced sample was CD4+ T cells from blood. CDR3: CASSFGTANQPQHF. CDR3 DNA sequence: TGCGCCAGCAGCTTCGGGACCGCTAATCAGCCCCAGCATTTT. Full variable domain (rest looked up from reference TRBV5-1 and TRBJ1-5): KAGVTQTPRYLIKTRGQQVTLSCSPISGHRSVSWYQQTPGQGLQFLFEYFSETQRNKGNFPGRFSGRQFSNSRSEMNVSTLELGDSALYLCASSFGTANQPQHFGDGTRLSIL.